The 28 T cell receptor beta chains listed next were all sequenced from one sample in a study of shared clonotypes between healthy human individuals (dated by TCRdb to the early 2020s). Receptors were amplified or captured by the immunoSEQ multiplex PCR assay. TCRdb provides this immuneACCESS table in a form limited to in-frame rearrangements. Some clones are lacking; in checked studies, under half of them reflect an unresolved V gene, and why the rest are absent is not known. The sample profile shows approximately 1.1 million clones; 78% of them were found once. The ten most abundant clones make up approximately 0.52% of the sample. Sequencing input: memory CD4+ T cells from PBMCs. The cell subset or site label, read with the paper, signifies: CD45RA-negative fraction. The receptors come from a man between 18 and 29 years old in good health. Some clones in this sample may be carry-over from other donors' samples.

The chain joins TRBV14 to TRBJ1-2; D ambiguous. The germline gives CDR1 SGHDN, CDR2 FVKESK. The CDR3 contains 13 residues. The germline V and J ends were trimmed by 1 base and 8 bases, with 11 bases remaining between them. CDR3 region: CASSQVAAAGYTF. The CDR3 DNA is TGTGCCAGCAGCCAAGTTGCGGCGGCAGGCTACACCTTC.

The J gene is TRBJ1-5, the V gene TRBV2; D ambiguous. Germline CDR1 is SNHLY and CDR2 is FYNNEI. Trimming took off 4 bases at V and 9 bases at J, with 13 bases between the two ends. There are 13 residues in the CDR3. The CDR3 reads CASSVAVALPQHF. In nucleotides, the CDR3 is TGTGCCAGCAGTGTGGCGGTGGCTCTGCCCCAGCATTTT.

This clone was counted only a few times. The chain has TRBV30 and TRBJ1-1; 8 bases are shared with TRBD1. The CDR3 contains 13 residues. Trimming took 5 bases from V and 4 from J; bases not matched to a gene: 6. Per the germline V gene, CDR1 is GTSNPN and CDR2 is SVGIG (reference sequence). The CDR3 loop reads CAWGQGGATEAFF. In DNA form, the CDR3 reads TGTGCCTGGGGACAGGGCGGGGCCACTGAAGCTTTCTTT.

This chain links TRBV28 with TRBJ1-1; D ambiguous. CDR1 and CDR2 from the germline V gene are MDHEN and SYDVKM. The V and J ends lost 2 bases and 10 bases respectively, with 11 bases between them. The CDR3 loop spans 12 amino acids. The DNA of the CDR3 is TGTGCCAGCAGTTTAGGAGTTATTGCAGCTTTCTTT. Translation gives CASSLGVIAAFF. Filled out from reference TRBV28 and TRBJ1-1, the complete variable domain reads DVKVTQSSRYLVKRTGEKVFLECVQDMDHENMFWYRQDPGLGLRLIYFSYDVKMKEKGDIPEGYSVSREKKERFSLILESASTNQTSMYLCASSLGVIAAFFGQGTRLTVV.

This rearrangement joins TRBV30 to TRBJ2-7, with TRBD2 matching over 11 bases. Trimming at V came to 8 bases and at J to 2 bases, leaving 8 bases not matched to a gene. CDR3 length: 14 residues. Germline V gene sequence: CDR1 GTSNPN, CDR2 SVGIG (reference sequence). The CDR3 nucleotides read TGTGCCGGGATCCCACTAGCGGGGGCCTACGAGCAGTACTTC. It specifies CAGIPLAGAYEQYF.

The chain combines TRBV5-4 with TRBJ2-3; 12 bases are a match to TRBD1. Germline CDR1 SGHNT, CDR2 YYREEE (reference sequence). The CDR3 has 15 amino acids. The junction had 5 bases not matched to a gene; V was cut back by 4 bases and J by 5 bases. The CDR3 loop is CASSRGTGGKDTQYF. As DNA, the CDR3 is TGTGCCAGCAGCCGCGGGACAGGGGGCAAAGATACGCAGTATTTT.

This chain connects TRBV2 to TRBJ2-3; D not resolved. The V gene lost 1 base and the J gene lost 4 bases, with 12 bases spanning the gap. CDR1 is SNHLY and CDR2 is FYNNEI in the germline V gene. The CDR3 runs to 15 residues. For the CDR3, the DNA is TGTGCCAGCAGTGAAGGGGTGCTATCGTCAGATACGCAGTATTTT. This codes for CASSEGVLSSDTQYF.

This clone has more than one count but fewer than ten. This specimen includes other DNA sequences encoding the same CDR3. This chain links TRBV5-6 with TRBJ1-2; TRBD1 matches 8 bases. The CDR3 extends over 13 amino acids. The germline V gene has CDR1 SGHDT and CDR2 YYEEEE. After removal of 3 bases from V and 4 bases from J, the junction contained 2 bases not matched to a gene. This chain's CDR3 is CASSSTGGYGYTF. CDR3 in DNA: TGTGCCAGCAGCTCAACAGGGGGCTATGGCTACACCTTC.

A note on this clone: Additional DNA sequences in this sample encode the identical CDR3. The chain has TRBV9 and TRBJ1-1, with TRBD1 matching 8 bases. CDR3 length: 16 amino acids. CDR1 and CDR2 (germline): SGDLS, YYNGEE. The trim removed 0 bases at V and 2 bases at J, leaving 6 bases unmatched. The CDR3 nucleotides read TGTGCCAGCAGCGTAGGTATTGGGACAGGAAACACTGAAGCTTTCTTT. It translates to CASSVGIGTGNTEAFF.

This chain joins TRBV27 and TRBJ2-7, with 8 nucleotides matching TRBD2. Trimming took 2 bases from V and 3 from J; bases not matched to a gene: 6. The CDR3 covers 15 residues. The germline V gene encodes CDR1 MNHEY and CDR2 SMNVEV (reference sequence). The CDR3 is CASSLGGRPLYEQYF. The CDR3 DNA reads TGTGCCAGCAGTTTAGGCGGGAGGCCACTCTACGAGCAGTACTTC.

This clone has just a few counts. V usage is TRBV9 and J usage is TRBJ2-1, with 9 bases lining up with TRBD2. CDR1 and CDR2 from the germline V gene are SGDLS and YYNGEE. J gave up 7 bases and V 0 bases, and 8 bases lay outside the gene matches. The CDR3 spans 16 residues. In DNA, the CDR3 is TGTGCCAGCAGCGTAGGGGCTAGCGGGACATTAAATGAGCAGTTCTTC. Its protein product is CASSVGASGTLNEQFF.

The chain combines TRBV2 with TRBJ1-4; 8 bases fit TRBD1. CDR3 length equals 14 residues. Germline CDR1 SNHLY, CDR2 FYNNEI. The V and J ends lost 8 bases and 6 bases, in that order; junction bases with no gene match: 8. The CDR3 DNA sequence: TGTGCCAGCCAACAAAACAGGGGGGATGAAAAACTGTTTTTT. Translating gives CASQQNRGDEKLFF.

The table lists this clone with a count of one. The V and J genes are TRBV4-1 and TRBJ1-2; D uncertain. Germline V lookup: CDR1 MGHRA, CDR2 YSYEKL. This CDR3 region has 15 residues. V was trimmed by 3 bases and J by 4 bases, leaving 15 bases between them. The CDR3 DNA follows: TGCGCCAGCAGCCACGGCGGAACAGTTTCCTATGGCTACACCTTC. Its translation is CASSHGGTVSYGYTF.

The chain has TRBV7-9 and TRBJ2-3, with 11 bases fitting TRBD2. With V trimmed by 10 bases and J by 0 bases, 9 bases remained unmatched. CDR1 is SEHNR and CDR2 is FQNEAQ in the germline V gene (reference sequence). This CDR3 is built from 16 residues. CDR3 amino acids: CATHSGREPSTDTQYF. The DNA for the CDR3 is TGTGCCACACATAGCGGGAGGGAACCTAGCACAGATACGCAGTATTTT.

As concerns this clone: Other DNA sequences within the sample encode an identical CDR3. V gene TRBV5-1 combines with J gene TRBJ2-1; D is unclear. V gave up 4 bases and J gave up 0 bases, with 5 bases separating them. The CDR3 is 13 amino acids. Germline-derived CDR1 and CDR2 are SGHRS and YFSETQ. CDR3 region: CASSEGSYNEQFF. CDR3 nucleotide sequence: TGCGCCAGCAGCGAAGGCTCCTACAATGAGCAGTTCTTC.

The J gene is TRBJ1-2, the V gene TRBV5-1, with 9 bases that match TRBD1. Germline V lookup: CDR1 SGHRS, CDR2 YFSETQ. This CDR3 region has 15 residues. The trim removed 6 bases at V and 7 bases at J, leaving 13 bases unmatched. The CDR3 loop is CASTPTTGGVGGYTF. CDR3 coding DNA: TGCGCCAGCACCCCTACGACAGGGGGAGTCGGTGGCTACACCTTC.

The count of this clone is one. This chain uses TRBV14 with TRBJ2-2; 9 positions agree with TRBD2. The V segment lost 1 base and the J segment 3 bases; nucleotides outside the gene matches: 15. Germline V gives CDR1 SGHDN, CDR2 FVKESK. The CDR3 is 20 amino acids. This CDR3 is CASSQVAVGLAGRYTGELFF. The DNA of the CDR3 is TGTGCCAGCAGCCAAGTGGCAGTGGGGCTAGCGGGACGATACACCGGGGAGCTGTTTTTT.

A few counts support this clone. The V call is TRBV27, the J call TRBJ2-2, with 8 bases identical to TRBD2. The germline V gene has CDR1 MNHEY and CDR2 SMNVEV (reference sequence). Trimming removed 2 bases from V and 8 bases from J; junction bases left unmatched: 10. The length of the CDR3 is 16 residues. Here the CDR3 DNA reads TGTGCCAGCAGTTTACCCAGCGGGAGCGGTTCAGGGGAGCTGTTTTTT. As protein: CASSLPSGSGSGELFF.

The chain recombines TRBV7-8 with TRBJ1-4; unclear D gene. CDR3 length: 14 residues. Trimming took off 1 base at V and 1 base at J, with 4 bases between the two ends. Germline loops: CDR1 SGHVS, CDR2 FQNEAQ. CDR3 region: CASSLGRTNEKLFF. The DNA of the CDR3 is TGTGCCAGCAGCTTAGGCAGAACTAATGAAAAACTGTTTTTT.

The chain combines TRBV5-6 with TRBJ2-5; TRBD2 agrees at 7 bases. J gave up 1 base and V 2 bases, and 11 bases lay outside the gene matches. Germline CDR1 reads SGHDT; CDR2 reads YYEEEE. The CDR3 is 17 amino acids. The CDR3 DNA reads as TGTGCCAGCAGCTTTGTCACCTCCGCGGGAGCCCAAGAGACCCAGTACTTC. Protein sequence: CASSFVTSAGAQETQYF.

This clone was observed many times. The chain combines TRBV4-1 with TRBJ2-7, with TRBD1 identical over 7 bases. The CDR3 totals 15 residues. In germline, CDR1 is MGHRA, CDR2 YSYEKL. Trimming at V came to 4 bases and at J to 3 bases, leaving 9 bases not matched to a gene. This CDR3 reads CASSLPGTEVYEQYF. DNA for the CDR3: TGCGCCAGCAGCCTCCCCGGGACAGAGGTCTACGAGCAGTACTTC.

The genes are TRBV5-1 and TRBJ2-2; the match to TRBD1 covers 7 bases. The CDR3 is 15 amino acids. Germline V gene data show CDR1 as SGHRS and CDR2 as YFSETQ. With 6 bases clipped from V and 1 base from J, the junction kept 6 bases outside the gene matches. The CDR3 DNA reads as TGCGCCAGCAAAGTCGGGACAGAGAACACCGGGGAGCTGTTTTTT. As protein: CASKVGTENTGELFF.

A remark on this clone: In the same sample, other DNA sequences code for this CDR3. The chain links TRBV18 to TRBJ1-2; D gene ambiguous. V dropped 3 bases and J dropped 2 bases, with 7 bases sitting between them. Germline V gene sequence: CDR1 KGHSH, CDR2 LQKENI. This CDR3 contains 13 residues. CDR3 DNA sequence: TGTGCCAGCTCACCGGGCCAAAACTATGGCTACACCTTC. This translates into CASSPGQNYGYTF.

The gene calls are TRBV11-1 and TRBJ2-2; weak D call: TRBD2 (6 bases). This CDR3 spans 16 amino acids. V lost 6 bases, J lost 0 bases, and 14 bases lay in between. From germline, CDR1 is SGHAT and CDR2 FQDESV (reference sequence). Here the CDR3 reads CASSVMGLSNTGELFF. The CDR3 bases are TGTGCCAGCAGTGTGATGGGACTTTCGAACACCGGGGAGCTGTTTTTT.

This clone has more than one count but fewer than ten. Additional DNA sequences in this sample encode the identical CDR3. The V gene is TRBV27, the J gene TRBJ1-5; perhaps TRBD1 as D (5 bases). CDR3 length equals 15 residues. Looked up from germline, CDR1 is MNHEY and CDR2 is SMNVEV (reference sequence). V was cut by 2 bases and J by 2 bases, with 10 bases left in between. CDR3 coding DNA: TGTGCCAGCAGTTTAGGAGCAGGGCGCAATCAGCCCCAGCATTTT. Amino acids: CASSLGAGRNQPQHF.

Points on this clone: Its ends do not fully match the called genes, so a read error is possible. The chain's CDR3 is CASSLGAAGFWADTQYF. The CDR3 nucleotides are TGTGCCAGCAGTTTAGGTGCTGCGGGTTTCTGGGCAGATACGCAGTATTTT. The chain joins TRBV7-8 to TRBJ2-3; D might be TRBD2 (5 bases). In germline, CDR1 is SGHVS, CDR2 FQNEAQ. The CDR3 is made up of 17 amino acids.

J is TRBJ2-3 and V is TRBV4-1; D may be TRBD1 or TRBD2 (5 bases each). The CDR3 runs to 15 residues. Per germline, CDR1 MGHRA and CDR2 YSYEKL. V gave up 2 bases and J gave up 0 bases, with 9 bases separating them. The CDR3 nucleotides read TGCGCCAGCAGCCAAACTTGGGGGAGCACAGATACGCAGTATTTT. Protein product: CASSQTWGSTDTQYF.

CDR3 in DNA: TGTGCCAGCAGTGGTCAACTCCCGCAAGAGACCCAGTACTTC. Translating gives CASSGQLPQETQYF. The gene calls are TRBV2 and TRBJ2-5; D unclear. V dropped 4 bases and J dropped 2 bases, with 11 bases sitting between them. The CDR3 loop spans 14 amino acids. CDR1 and CDR2 (germline): SNHLY, FYNNEI. The full variable domain, in which reference TRBV2 and TRBJ2-5 provide the parts outside the CDR3, is EPEVTQTPSHQVTQMGQEVILRCVPISNHLYFYWYRQILGQKVEFLVSFYNNEISEKSEIFDDQFSVERPDGSNFTLKIRSTKLEDSAMYFCASSGQLPQETQYFGPGTRLLVL.